This T cell receptor (beta chain) is from a study of CD8 T cells in ankylosing spondylitis. The CDR3 is 18 amino acids. Germline CDR1 and CDR2: SGHVS and FQNEAQ. V gave up 4 bases and J gave up 2 bases, with 21 bases separating them. TCRdb used MiXCR to reprocess the 5' RACE reads, holding one entry per CDR3 protein. The data show some 240,000 distinct CDR3 sequences, 15% to 20% seen once. This clonotype was counted between two and nine times. This chain joins TRBV7-8 and TRBJ2-4, with a tentative D call TRBD1 (5 bases). The receptor comes from a male donor with ankylosing spondylitis or in good health (not recorded which). Sample: blood, either unsorted or a sorted T cell fraction (not recorded which). Here the CDR3 DNA reads TGTGCCAGCAGCTCCCACCAAGGCCCAGGGCGGACCAAAAACATTCAGTACTTC. Translating it yields CASSSHQGPGRTKNIQYF.